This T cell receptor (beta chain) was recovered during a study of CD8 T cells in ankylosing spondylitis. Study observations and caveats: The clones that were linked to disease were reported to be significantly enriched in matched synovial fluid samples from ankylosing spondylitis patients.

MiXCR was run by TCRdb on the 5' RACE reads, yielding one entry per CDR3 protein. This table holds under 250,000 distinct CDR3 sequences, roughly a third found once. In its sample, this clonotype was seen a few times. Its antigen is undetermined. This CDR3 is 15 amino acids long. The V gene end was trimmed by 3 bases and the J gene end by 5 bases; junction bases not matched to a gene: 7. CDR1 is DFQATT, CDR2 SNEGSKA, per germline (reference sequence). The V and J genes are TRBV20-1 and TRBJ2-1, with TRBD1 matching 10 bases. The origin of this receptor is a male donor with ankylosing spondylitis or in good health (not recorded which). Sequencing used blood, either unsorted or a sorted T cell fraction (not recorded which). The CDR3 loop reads CSASGTGEADNEQFF. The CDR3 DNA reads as TGCAGTGCTAGTGGGACAGGGGAAGCGGACAATGAGCAGTTCTTC.